This entry lists 10 T cell receptor beta chains sequenced from one sample in a study of Graves' ophthalmopathy and Graves' hyperthyroidism (dated by TCRdb to 2017 to 2018). Sequencing was carried out with an Illumina HiSeq 2000. For repertoire sequencing, the TCR beta CDR3 regions were amplified from RNA transcripts. The first round of RT-PCR was done with HTBI primers and the Qiagen OneStep RT-PCR kit, and was followed by a second round of multiplex PCR, then size selection and purification. The public reads were run again by TCRdb, first through fastp at Q25 and then through MiXCR, and only productive beta chains were kept. Each entry merges the rows of one CDR3 protein and shows their most common DNA and genes. This sample holds about 370,000 distinct CDR3 sequences; about 16% were observed only once. The ten largest clones add up to around 1.5% of the sample. Sample: peripheral blood. The receptors here all came from a woman younger than 35 with Graves' ophthalmopathy. Donor details come from another sample of the same person, matched by shared clones.

Many counts were recorded for this clonotype. The V and J genes are TRBV29-1 and TRBJ2-2; 11 bases line up with TRBD2. The V gene's germline CDR1 is SQVTM and CDR2 ANQGSEA. This CDR3 contains 13 residues. V was clipped by 4 bases and J by 8 bases; unmatched bases: 3. CDR3 nucleotide sequence: TGCAGCGTTGTGACTAGCGGGAAGGGGGAGCTGTTTTTT. As protein: CSVVTSGKGELFF.

The table lists this clonotype with many counts. This chain uses TRBV28 with TRBJ2-7; possibly TRBD1 or TRBD2 for D (7 bases each). V lost 7 bases and J 2 bases, leaving 12 bases between the germline ends. The CDR3 sequence is 13 residues long. From germline, CDR1 is MDHEN and CDR2 SYDVKM. DNA for the CDR3: TGTGCCAGCACCCAGGGGGGGGCCTACGAGCAGTACTTC. Translation: CASTQGGAYEQYF.

This clonotype has at least ten counts. This chain uses TRBV6-5 with TRBJ1-5; D ambiguous. This CDR3 has 14 amino acids. Germline-derived CDR1 and CDR2 are MNHEY and SVGAGI. V was trimmed by 4 bases and J by 0 bases, leaving 7 bases between them. The CDR3 bases are TGTGCCAGCAGTTTTGAGGATAGCAATCAGCCCCAGCATTTT. Translation gives CASSFEDSNQPQHF.

The chain recombines TRBV6-1 with TRBJ2-7; 10 bases fit TRBD1. The CDR3 runs to 16 residues. The germline V gene encodes CDR1 MNHNS and CDR2 SASEGT. V shed 9 bases and J 2 bases; nucleotides not matched to a gene: 13. CDR3 residues: CASTLFGTGVTYEQYF. CDR3 sequence (DNA): TGTGCCAGTACTCTCTTTGGGACAGGGGTCACCTACGAGCAGTACTTC.

This clonotype was detected ten times or more. The CDR3 loop reads CSARDLEGKFYGYTF. For the CDR3, the DNA is TGCAGTGCTAGAGATTTGGAGGGGAAATTCTATGGCTACACCTTC. V and J are TRBV20-1 and TRBJ1-2, with D perhaps matching TRBD1 (5 bases). Deletions cut 0 bases from V and 4 bases from J, with 15 bases between. CDR1 and CDR2 (germline): DFQATT, SNEGSKA (reference sequence). The CDR3 spans 15 residues.

This clonotype was counted ten times or more. The CDR3 DNA sequence: TGCAGTGCTTTCCCAACAGGGTCGGCGAACACCGGGGAGCTGTTTTTT. Translating gives CSAFPTGSANTGELFF. The chain couples TRBV20-1 to TRBJ2-2; TRBD1 is a possible D gene (6 bases). CDR3 length: 16 amino acids. The V end lost 5 bases, the J end lost 0 bases, and 16 bases lay between the germline ends. Germline V gene data show CDR1 as DFQATT and CDR2 as SNEGSKA (reference sequence).

This chain joins TRBV19 and TRBJ1-2; D uncertain. In germline, CDR1 is LNHDA, CDR2 SQIVND (reference sequence). CDR3 size: 14 residues. Between the trimmed V and J ends, which lost 5 bases and 7 bases, there was a span of 17 bases. The CDR3 DNA reads TGTGCCAGTAGTTCGCCCGGGGAAAGATCTGGCTACACCTTC. Translating gives CASSSPGERSGYTF.

This clonotype has ten or more counts. This rearrangement joins TRBV7-2 to TRBJ2-5, with D possibly TRBD2 on 6 matching bases. CDR1 is SGHTA, CDR2 FQGNSA, per germline. This CDR3 has 14 residues. The V end was cut by 5 bases, the J end by 13 bases, with 23 bases between. For the CDR3, the DNA is TGTGCCAGCAGCCGAACACCCTCCGAGCCAGCGGGGTACTTC. This encodes CASSRTPSEPAGYF.

This clonotype was seen repeatedly, ten times or more. J is TRBJ2-5 and V is TRBV5-1, with 13 bases identical to TRBD2. CDR3 length: 15 residues. CDR1 is SGHRS, CDR2 YFSETQ, per germline. V shed 4 bases and J 4 bases; nucleotides not matched to a gene: 4. The CDR3 DNA is TGCGCCAGCAGCGTGACTAGCGGGAGGTCAGAGACCCAGTACTTC. Amino acid sequence: CASSVTSGRSETQYF.

This clonotype appeared many times. CDR3 protein: CASSYGLQGARDGYTF. Written as DNA, the CDR3 is TGTGCCAGCAGTTACGGGCTTCAGGGGGCGCGAGACGGCTACACCTTC. The genes are TRBV6-5 and TRBJ1-2; 8 bases agree with TRBD1. Germline V gene lookup returns CDR1 MNHEY and CDR2 SVGAGI. This CDR3 has 16 amino acids. The junction had 13 bases not matched to a gene; V was cut back by 2 bases and J by 8 bases.